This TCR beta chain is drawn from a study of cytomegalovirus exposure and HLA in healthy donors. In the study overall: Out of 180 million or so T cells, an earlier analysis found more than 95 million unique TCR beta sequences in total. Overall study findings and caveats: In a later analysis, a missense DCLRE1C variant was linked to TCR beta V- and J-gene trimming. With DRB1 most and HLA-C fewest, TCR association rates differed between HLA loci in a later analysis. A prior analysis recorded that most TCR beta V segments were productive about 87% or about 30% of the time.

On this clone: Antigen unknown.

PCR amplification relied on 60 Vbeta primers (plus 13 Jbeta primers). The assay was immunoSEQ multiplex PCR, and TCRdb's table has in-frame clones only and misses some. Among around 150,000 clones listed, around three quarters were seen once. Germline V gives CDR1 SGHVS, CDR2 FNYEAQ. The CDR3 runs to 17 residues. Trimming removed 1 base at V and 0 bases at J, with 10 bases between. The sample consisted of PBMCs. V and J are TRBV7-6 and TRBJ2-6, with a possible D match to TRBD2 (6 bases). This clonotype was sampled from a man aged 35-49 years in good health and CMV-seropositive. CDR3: CASSLEGGASGANVLTF. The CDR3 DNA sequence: TGTGCCAGCAGCTTAGAGGGCGGGGCCTCTGGGGCCAACGTCCTGACTTTC.